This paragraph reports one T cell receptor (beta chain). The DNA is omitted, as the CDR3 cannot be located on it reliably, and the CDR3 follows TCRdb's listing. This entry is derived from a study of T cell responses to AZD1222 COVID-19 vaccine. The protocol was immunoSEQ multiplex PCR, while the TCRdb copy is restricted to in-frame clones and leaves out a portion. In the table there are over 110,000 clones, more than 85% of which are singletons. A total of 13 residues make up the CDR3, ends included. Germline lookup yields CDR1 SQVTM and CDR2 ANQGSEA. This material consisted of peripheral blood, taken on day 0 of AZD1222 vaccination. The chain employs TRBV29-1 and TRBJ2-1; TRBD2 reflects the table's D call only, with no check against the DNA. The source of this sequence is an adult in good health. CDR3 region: CSVGGGTSGNGFF.